This T cell receptor (beta chain) derives from a study of Ad26.COV2.S vaccination and SARS-CoV-2 variants. As concerns this clone: Its matching antigen is unknown.

Germline CDR1 and CDR2: SGHKS and YYEKEE (reference sequence). The length of the CDR3 is 13 residues. The ends were cut back, 4 bases at V and 4 bases at J, with 10 bases in the middle. Profiling relied on immunoSEQ multiplex PCR, and the TCRdb table lists in-frame clones only, not all of them. This table has roughly 400,000 clones, approximately 91% appearing once. General study results and limits: TCR breadth and depth analyses may have underestimated total T cell responses. It was reported that spike-specific CD8+ and CD4+ T cell responses were substantially broad after vaccination. Individuals receiving vaccine had higher spike-specific TCR breadth than placebo recipients did.

Stated treatment: around 19 received Ad26.COV2.S at low or high dose, single or two shots; five or six received placebo; per-sample allocation not given. Repertoires come from day 63 after the first vaccine or placebo injection. The study used a vaccine consisting of an Ad26 vector that expressed Wuhan-strain SARS-CoV-2 spike. The chain links TRBV5-5 to TRBJ2-3; D gene unclear. Sequencing used peripheral blood, obtained in a trial of Ad26.COV2.S vaccine versus placebo. The receptor was derived from a person aged 18-65 years who received the Ad26.COV2.S COVID-19 vaccine or a placebo. The CDR3: CASSLSVADTQYF. As DNA, the CDR3 is TGTGCCAGCAGCCTCAGTGTGGCAGATACGCAGTATTTT.